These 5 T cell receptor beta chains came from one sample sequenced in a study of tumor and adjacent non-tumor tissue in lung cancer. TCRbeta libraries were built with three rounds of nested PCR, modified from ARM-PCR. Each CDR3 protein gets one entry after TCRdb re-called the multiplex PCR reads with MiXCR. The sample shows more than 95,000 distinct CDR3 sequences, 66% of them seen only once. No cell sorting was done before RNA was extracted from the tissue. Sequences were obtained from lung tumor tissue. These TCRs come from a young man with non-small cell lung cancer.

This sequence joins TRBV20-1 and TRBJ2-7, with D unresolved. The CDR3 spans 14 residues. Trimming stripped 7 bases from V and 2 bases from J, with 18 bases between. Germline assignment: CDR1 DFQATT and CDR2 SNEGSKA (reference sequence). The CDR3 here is CSVSPTPHTYEQYF. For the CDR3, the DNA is TGCAGTGTTAGTCCCACACCCCATACCTACGAGCAGTACTTC.

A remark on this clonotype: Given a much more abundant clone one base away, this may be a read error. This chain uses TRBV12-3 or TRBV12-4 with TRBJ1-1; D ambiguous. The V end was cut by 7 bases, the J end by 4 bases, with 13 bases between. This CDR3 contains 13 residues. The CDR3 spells CASITNGVTEAFF. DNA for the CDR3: TGTGCCAGCATTACTAACGGGGTCACTGAAGCTTTCTTT.

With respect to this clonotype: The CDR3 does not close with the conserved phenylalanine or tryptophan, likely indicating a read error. The chain's CDR3 is CSASLSNGKQFL. The CDR3, as DNA: TGCAGTGCTAGTTTAAGCAATGGAAAGCAGTTCTTA. This rearrangement joins TRBV20-1 to TRBJ2-1; D not certain. The germline V gene encodes CDR1 DFQATT and CDR2 SNEGSKA (reference sequence). The CDR3 is 12 amino acids. With 3 bases removed from V and 11 bases from J, the gap between germline ends came to 14 bases.

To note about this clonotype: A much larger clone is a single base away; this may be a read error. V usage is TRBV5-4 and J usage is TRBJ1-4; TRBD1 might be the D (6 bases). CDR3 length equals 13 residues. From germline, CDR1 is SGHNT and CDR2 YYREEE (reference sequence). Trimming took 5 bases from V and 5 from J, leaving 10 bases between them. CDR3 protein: CASRRQGNEKLFF. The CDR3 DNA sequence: TGTGCCAGCAGGCGTCAGGGGAATGAAAAACTGTTTTTT. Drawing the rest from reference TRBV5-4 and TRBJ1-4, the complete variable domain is ETGVTQSPTHLIKTRGQQVTLRCSSQSGHNTVSWYQQALGQGPQFIFQYYREEENGRGNFPPRFSGLQFPNYSSELNVNALELDDSALYLCASRRQGNEKLFFGSGTQLSVL.

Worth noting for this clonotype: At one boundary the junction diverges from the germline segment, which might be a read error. DNA of the CDR3: TGCAGAGCTAGTTTCGCCGGGAGCCGGGACGAGCCGTACTTC. It codes for CRASFAGSRDEPYF. The chain couples TRBV20-1 to TRBJ2-7, with D possibly matching TRBD2 (6 bases). The CDR3 contains 14 residues. Germline V gives CDR1 DFQATT, CDR2 SNEGSKA (reference sequence).